Below, one T cell receptor (beta chain) is given with its context. Its antigen remains unidentified. The data were taken from a study of early stage breast cancer tumors. Study in general: Average read coverage per sample was approximately 10-fold. Broader study findings: Enriched TCRB sequences shared across patients were mostly commonly generated sequences. In most of the 16 patients, blood comparison separated tumor from normal breast. Tumors had roughly 2.3-fold higher T cell density and higher clonality than adjacent normal breast tissue.

Using immunoSEQ multiplex PCR, the repertoire was profiled, and TCRdb retains in-frame clones only, with some absent. The sample records fewer than 75,000 clones, about three quarters being singletons. Germline V gene data show CDR1 as SGHTS and CDR2 as YDEGEE. The CDR3 consists of 13 residues. V lost 0 bases and J 3 bases, leaving 6 bases between the germline ends. Input material: blood. This TCR came from a person aged 25 to 39 with breast cancer. The chain couples TRBV5-8 to TRBJ1-1; no clear D gene. In DNA form, the CDR3 reads TGTGCCAGCAGCTTGGCGGGTGACACTGAAGCTTTCTTT. Encoded protein: CASSLAGDTEAFF. Full variable domain (rest looked up from reference TRBV5-8 and TRBJ1-1): EAGVTQSPTHLIKTRGQQATLRCSPISGHTSVYWYQQALGLGLQFLLWYDEGEERNRGNFPPRFSGRQFPNYSSELNVNALELEDSALYLCASSLAGDTEAFFGQGTRLTVV.